A single sample is the source of the 16 T cell receptor beta chains below, sequenced in a study of blood T cell repertoires in COVID-19. Using immunoSEQ multiplex PCR, the repertoire was profiled, and TCRdb retains in-frame clones only, with some absent. The table has 150,000 or so clones, 60% to 80% seen once. Sequenced material: peripheral blood. The receptors were gathered from a woman aged 70-85 years with acute or convalescent COVID-19.

The gene calls are TRBV24-1 and TRBJ1-2, with 9 bases identical to TRBD1. The length of the CDR3 is 12 residues. With V trimmed by 10 bases and J by 7 bases, 6 bases remained unmatched. Germline-derived CDR1 and CDR2 are KGHDR and SFDVKD. CDR3 sequence reads: CATVTGGGGYTF. In DNA form, the CDR3 reads TGTGCCACAGTCACAGGGGGCGGTGGCTACACCTTC.

The rearrangement links TRBV18 to TRBJ1-5; 9 bases are a match to TRBD1. This CDR3 comprises 15 residues. From germline, CDR1 is KGHSH and CDR2 LQKENI. V shed 6 bases, J shed 1 base, and the junction held 4 bases outside the gene matches. The chain's CDR3 is CASSLDRGSNQPQHF. DNA of the CDR3: TGTGCCAGCTCCCTGGACAGGGGCAGCAATCAGCCCCAGCATTTT. Combining the CDR3 with reference TRBV18 and TRBJ1-5 gives the whole variable domain NAGVMQNPRHLVRRRGQEARLRCSPMKGHSHVYWYRQLPEEGLKFMVYLQKENIIDESGMPKERFSAEFPKEGPSILRIQQVVRGDSAAYFCASSLDRGSNQPQHFGDGTRLSIL.

The chain has TRBV2 and TRBJ2-5; 10 positions match TRBD1. CDR3 length equals 13 residues. In germline, CDR1 is SNHLY, CDR2 FYNNEI. The V and J ends lost 6 bases and 5 bases, in that order; junction bases with no gene match: 3. The CDR3 reads CASRTGGVETQYF. CDR3 in DNA: TGTGCCAGCAGGACAGGGGGCGTCGAGACCCAGTACTTC.

The sample holds a few counts of this clone. V and J are TRBV5-1 and TRBJ2-7, with TRBD2 identical over 10 bases. Germline trimming cut 1 base from V and 0 bases from J; bases unmatched to any gene: 7. Germline V gene lookup returns CDR1 SGHRS and CDR2 YFSETQ. CDR3 length equals 17 residues. The CDR3 region is CASSLISGGFSSYEQYF. CDR3 DNA: TGCGCCAGCAGCTTGATTAGCGGGGGGTTTAGCTCCTACGAGCAGTACTTC.

The chain links TRBV29-1 to TRBJ1-5, with a tentative D call TRBD1 (6 bases). Germline V gives CDR1 SQVTM, CDR2 ANQGSEA. This CDR3 is built from 13 residues. The V gene lost 4 bases and the J gene lost 7 bases, with 14 bases spanning the gap. CDR3 residues: CSVAPDSWQPQHF. The CDR3 DNA reads as TGCAGCGTTGCCCCGGACAGTTGGCAGCCCCAGCATTTT.

The chain is built from TRBV6-2 or TRBV6-3 and TRBJ2-1; 10 bases are a match to TRBD2. Trimming at V came to 6 bases and at J to 9 bases, leaving 8 bases not matched to a gene. The CDR3 runs 14 residues. Germline V lookup: CDR1 MNHEY, CDR2 SVGEGT. In nucleotides, the CDR3 is TGTGCCAGCAGCCTCGGATTAGCGGGGGGTGAGCAGTTCTTC. Its translation is CASSLGLAGGEQFF.

The V and J genes are TRBV6-6 and TRBJ1-1; a weak D match, TRBD1 (5 bases). Germline values: CDR1 MNHNY, CDR2 SVGAGI (reference sequence). The CDR3 is 19 amino acids. The ends were cut back, 5 bases at V and 0 bases at J, with 25 bases in the middle. The CDR3: CASSPPRKLNWTLNTEAFF. CDR3 nucleotide sequence: TGTGCCAGCAGTCCTCCGCGTAAATTAAATTGGACATTGAACACTGAAGCTTTCTTT.

V gene TRBV18 combines with J gene TRBJ1-1; TRBD1 aligns across 7 bases. This CDR3 comprises 14 residues. The V gene end was trimmed by 5 bases and the J gene end by 1 base; junction bases not matched to a gene: 4. Germline CDR1 KGHSH, CDR2 LQKENI. In nucleotides, the CDR3 is TGTGCCAGCTCAATTGAGGGGGCGAACACTGAAGCTTTCTTT. Translating gives CASSIEGANTEAFF. The whole variable domain, remainder taken from reference TRBV18 and TRBJ1-1, is NAGVMQNPRHLVRRRGQEARLRCSPMKGHSHVYWYRQLPEEGLKFMVYLQKENIIDESGMPKERFSAEFPKEGPSILRIQQVVRGDSAAYFCASSIEGANTEAFFGQGTRLTVV.

The chain couples TRBV19 to TRBJ2-2; tentatively, D is TRBD2 (5 bases). V was cut by 5 bases and J by 2 bases, with 15 bases left in between. The CDR3 is 16 residues long. Germline assignment: CDR1 LNHDA and CDR2 SQIVND (reference sequence). The CDR3 reads CASSALRRTNTGELFF. CDR3 bases: TGTGCCAGTAGTGCCCTACGACGGACTAACACCGGGGAGCTGTTTTTT.

The chain combines TRBV6-5 with TRBJ2-2, with D possibly matching TRBD2 (6 bases). Looked up from germline, CDR1 is MNHEY and CDR2 is SVGAGI. CDR3 length: 12 residues. Trimming cost V 8 bases and J 7 bases, with 11 bases left between them. In DNA form, the CDR3 reads TGTGCCAGCCAACCGGGACTCGGGGAGCTGTTTTTT. This codes for CASQPGLGELFF.

V and J are TRBV7-8 and TRBJ1-4; TRBD1 agrees at 7 bases. The CDR3 length is 17 residues. V was pared by 5 bases and J by 5 bases, with 14 bases of the junction left unmatched. Germline CDR1 SGHVS, CDR2 FQNEAQ. Written as DNA, the CDR3 is TGTGCCAGCAGCCCTATCTATGCCGGGACAGCCAATGAAAAACTGTTTTTT. It is translated as CASSPIYAGTANEKLFF.

The gene calls are TRBV27 and TRBJ2-1; 7 nucleotides line up with TRBD1. J was trimmed by 7 bases and V by 2 bases; bases with no gene match: 2. CDR3 length equals 13 residues. Germline V gives CDR1 MNHEY, CDR2 SMNVEV (reference sequence). CDR3 in amino acids: CASSLTRGNEQFF. The CDR3 DNA reads TGTGCCAGCAGTTTAACCAGGGGGAATGAGCAGTTCTTC.

About this clone itself: Other nucleotide sequences in the sample specify the same CDR3. This chain connects TRBV7-2 to TRBJ2-6, with TRBD1 as a possible D gene (5 bases). Germline assignment: CDR1 SGHTA and CDR2 FQGNSA. CDR3 length: 18 amino acids. V gave up 2 bases and J gave up 0 bases, with 14 bases separating them. CDR3 sequence: CASSLNLGHASGANVLTF. The CDR3 coding sequence is TGTGCCAGCAGCTTAAATCTCGGACACGCCTCTGGGGCCAACGTCCTGACTTTC.

This clone was seen a handful of times. A junction end diverges from the germline sequence, so it may reflect a read error. V and J are TRBV7-9 and TRBJ2-2; 10 bases are a match to TRBD2. Germline V gives CDR1 SEHNR, CDR2 FQNEAQ (reference sequence). The CDR3 covers 15 residues. The CDR3 protein is CASSLAGVLTGELFF. As DNA, the CDR3 is TGTGCCAGCAGCCTAGCGGGAGTTTTGACCGGGGAGCTGTTTTTT.

The J gene is TRBJ2-7, the V gene TRBV7-2, with D tentatively TRBD1 (6 bases). CDR1 and CDR2 from the germline V gene are SGHTA and FQGNSA. CDR3 length equals 16 residues. V was clipped by 5 bases and J by 2 bases, with 19 bases between them. CDR3 nucleotide sequence: TGTGCCAGCAGCCCTAGACAGACAGGTTCCCCCTACGAGCAGTACTTC. This gives the protein CASSPRQTGSPYEQYF.

V usage is TRBV7-2 and J usage is TRBJ2-7; 16 nucleotides match TRBD2. Germline CDR1 SGHTA, CDR2 FQGNSA. V shed 3 bases and J 6 bases; nucleotides not matched to a gene: 2. This CDR3 region has 15 residues. CDR3 nucleotide sequence: TGTGCCAGCAGCTTGGGACTAGCGGGAGGGGCCGAGCAGTACTTC. Its protein product is CASSLGLAGGAEQYF.